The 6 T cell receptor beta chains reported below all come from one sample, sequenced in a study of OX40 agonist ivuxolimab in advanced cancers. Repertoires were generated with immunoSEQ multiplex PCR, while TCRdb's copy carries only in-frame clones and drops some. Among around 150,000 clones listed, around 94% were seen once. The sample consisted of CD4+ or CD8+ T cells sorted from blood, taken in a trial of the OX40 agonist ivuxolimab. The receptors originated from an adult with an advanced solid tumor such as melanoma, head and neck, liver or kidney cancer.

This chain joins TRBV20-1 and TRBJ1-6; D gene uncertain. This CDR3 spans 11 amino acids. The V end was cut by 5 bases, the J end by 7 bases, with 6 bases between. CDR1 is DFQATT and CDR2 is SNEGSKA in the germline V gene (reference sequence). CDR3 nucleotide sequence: TGCAGTGCTCCGGACAATTCACCCCTCCACTTT. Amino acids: CSAPDNSPLHF.

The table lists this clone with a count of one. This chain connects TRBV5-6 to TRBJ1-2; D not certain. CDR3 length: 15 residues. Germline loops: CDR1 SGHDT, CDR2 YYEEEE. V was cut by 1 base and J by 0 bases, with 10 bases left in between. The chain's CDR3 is CASSLLGPANYGYTF. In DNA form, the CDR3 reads TGTGCCAGCAGCTTGTTGGGCCCAGCTAACTATGGCTACACCTTC. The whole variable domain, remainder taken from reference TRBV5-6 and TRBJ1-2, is DAGVTQSPTHLIKTRGQQVTLRCSPKSGHDTVSWYQQALGQGPQFIFQYYEEEERQRGNFPDRFSGHQFPNYSSELNVNALLLGDSALYLCASSLLGPANYGYTFGSGTRLTVV.

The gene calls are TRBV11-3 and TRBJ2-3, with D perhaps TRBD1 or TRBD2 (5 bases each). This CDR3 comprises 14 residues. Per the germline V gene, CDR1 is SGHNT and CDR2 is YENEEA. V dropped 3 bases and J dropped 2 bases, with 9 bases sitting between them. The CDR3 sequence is CASSFEGITDTQYF. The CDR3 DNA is TGTGCCAGCAGCTTCGAGGGGATCACAGATACGCAGTATTTT. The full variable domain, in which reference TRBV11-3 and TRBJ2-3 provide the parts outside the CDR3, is EAGVVQSPRYKIIEKKQPVAFWCNPISGHNTLYWYLQNLGQGPELLIRYENEEAVDDSQLPKDRFSAERLKGVDSTLKIQPAELGDSAVYLCASSFEGITDTQYFGPGTRLTVL.

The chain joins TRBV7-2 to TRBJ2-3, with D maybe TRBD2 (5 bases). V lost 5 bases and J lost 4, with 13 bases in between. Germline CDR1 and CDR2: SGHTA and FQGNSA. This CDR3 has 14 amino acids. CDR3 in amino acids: CASSTYLEADTQYF. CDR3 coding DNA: TGTGCCAGCAGCACCTATCTGGAGGCAGATACGCAGTATTTT. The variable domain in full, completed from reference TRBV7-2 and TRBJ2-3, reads GAGVSQSPSNKVTEKGKDVELRCDPISGHTALYWYRQSLGQGLEFLIYFQGNSAPDKSGLPSDRFSAERTGGSVSTLTIQRTQQEDSAVYLCASSTYLEADTQYFGPGTRLTVL.

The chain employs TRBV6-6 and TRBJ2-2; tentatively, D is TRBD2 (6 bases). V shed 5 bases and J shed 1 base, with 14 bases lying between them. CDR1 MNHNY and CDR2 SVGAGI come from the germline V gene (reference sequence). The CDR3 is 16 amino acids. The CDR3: CASSVQEGLNTGELFF. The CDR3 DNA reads TGTGCCAGCAGTGTCCAGGAGGGTTTGAACACCGGGGAGCTGTTTTTT.

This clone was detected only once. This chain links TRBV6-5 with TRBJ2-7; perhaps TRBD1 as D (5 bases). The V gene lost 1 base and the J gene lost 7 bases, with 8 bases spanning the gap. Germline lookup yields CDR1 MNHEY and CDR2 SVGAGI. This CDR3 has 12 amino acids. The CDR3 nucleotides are TGTGCCAGCAGTTACTTTAGGGGAGAGCAGTACTTC. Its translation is CASSYFRGEQYF.